The T cell receptor beta chain described here comes from a study of shared T cell receptors in the human thymus. Germline lookup yields CDR1 SGHTS and CDR2 YDEGEE. With 3 bases clipped from V and 8 bases from J, the junction kept 9 bases outside the gene matches. The CDR3 sequence is 15 residues long. Method: immunoSEQ multiplex PCR; TCRdb's copy keeps in-frame clones and lacks some. The table lists approximately 490,000 clones, around 78% of them singletons. The sample was also reused in another study, on human thymus T cells. That source reports: Resections that were taken during corrective heart surgery supplied the thymus tissue. Related research has reported that thymic repertoires overlap highly among unrelated individuals.

This chain uses TRBV5-8 with TRBJ2-1; TRBD1 matches 9 bases. The TCR sequence derives from a boy under two years old with a congenital heart defect. What was sequenced was thymocytes. CDR3 region: CASSSTGGDKYEQFF. CDR3 DNA sequence: TGTGCCAGCAGCTCGACAGGGGGTGATAAATATGAGCAGTTCTTC.